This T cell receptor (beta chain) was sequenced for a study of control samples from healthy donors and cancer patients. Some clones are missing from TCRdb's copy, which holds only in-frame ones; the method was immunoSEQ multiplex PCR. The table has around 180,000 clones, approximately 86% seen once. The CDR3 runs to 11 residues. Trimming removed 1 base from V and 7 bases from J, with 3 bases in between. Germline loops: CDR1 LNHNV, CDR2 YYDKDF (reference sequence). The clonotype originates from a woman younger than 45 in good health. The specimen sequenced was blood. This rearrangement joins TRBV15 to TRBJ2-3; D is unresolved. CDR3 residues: CATSRGHTQYF. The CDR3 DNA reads TGTGCCACCAGCAGAGGTCATACGCAGTATTTT.